The 14 T cell receptor beta chains in this list originate from one sample, sequenced in a study of human T cells and chemical hapten exposure. Each CDR3 protein is one row after TCRdb ran MiXCR on the RACE reads. The sample carries about 120,000 distinct CDR3 sequences, 12% recorded once. Time point: patch test 1, 2 weeks after DPC sensitization. Treatment specified: therapeutic diphenylcyclopropenone sensitization with weekly scalp DPC. The sequencing here drew on whole blood, taken in connection with sensitization to the hapten diphenylcyclopropenone (DPC). The receptors here all came from a woman in her fifties or sixties with alopecia areata. Some clones in this sample may be carry-over from other donors' samples.

V usage is TRBV11-2 and J usage is TRBJ2-7; 7 nucleotides align to TRBD2. V dropped 1 base and J dropped 6; count of bases not matched to a gene: 12. Germline V gives CDR1 SGHAT, CDR2 FQNNGV. This CDR3 spans 16 amino acids. CDR3 loop: CASSLGRLAPGGEQYF. The DNA of the CDR3 is TGTGCCAGCAGCTTAGGACGACTAGCCCCCGGGGGCGAGCAGTACTTC.

V usage is TRBV7-8 and J usage is TRBJ2-3; D call uncertain. Germline V gene data show CDR1 as SGHVS and CDR2 as FQNEAQ. The CDR3 sequence is 11 residues long. The V gene lost 6 bases and the J gene lost 6 bases, with 7 bases spanning the gap. The CDR3 nucleotides are TGTGCCAGCAGAAACTCGGATACGCAGTATTTT. Translated, it gives CASRNSDTQYF.

A note on this clonotype: A much larger clone sits a single nucleotide away, making a read error possible. V is TRBV5-1 and J is TRBJ2-7; a weak D match, TRBD1 (6 bases). With 2 bases removed from V and 2 bases from J, the gap between germline ends came to 11 bases. Germline-derived CDR1 and CDR2 are SGHRS and YFSETQ. This CDR3 is 14 amino acids long. CDR3 coding DNA: TGCGCCAGCAGCTTCCACCGGGACACCTACGAGCAGTACTTC. It encodes CASSFHRDTYEQYF.

The chain is built from TRBV2 and TRBJ1-6, with no clear D. V was clipped by 7 bases and J by 3 bases, with 10 bases between them. CDR3 length: 14 amino acids. From germline, CDR1 is SNHLY and CDR2 FYNNEI. The CDR3 is CASISEYYNSPLHF. As DNA, the CDR3 is TGTGCCAGCATTTCGGAATACTATAATTCACCCCTCCACTTT.

This clonotype came up many times. The chain has TRBV7-6 and TRBJ2-3; D not resolved. This CDR3 is 15 amino acids long. V lost 5 bases to trimming and J lost 0 bases, with 12 bases between them. Per the germline V gene, CDR1 is SGHVS and CDR2 is FNYEAQ. The CDR3 coding sequence is TGTGCCAGCAGCCGCTTGATCTCTAGCACAGATACGCAGTATTTT. Translating gives CASSRLISSTDTQYF.

This sequence joins TRBV29-1 and TRBJ2-5; D call uncertain. The V gene's germline CDR1 is SQVTM and CDR2 ANQGSEA. CDR3 length equals 12 residues. The V end was cut by 4 bases, the J end by 2 bases, with 8 bases between. CDR3: CSVGQLQETQYF. The CDR3 nucleotides read TGCAGCGTTGGTCAGCTGCAAGAGACCCAGTACTTC.

This clonotype occurred many times. The chain has TRBV4-1 and TRBJ2-4, with D possibly matching TRBD2 (7 bases). This CDR3 spans 14 amino acids. Germline V gene lookup returns CDR1 MGHRA and CDR2 YSYEKL. Trimming cost V 5 bases and J 7 bases, with 15 bases left between them. The CDR3 DNA is TGCGCCAGCAGCGGGCGGGGGCCTGAGAACATTCAGTACTTC. Its translation: CASSGRGPENIQYF.

This clonotype was picked up many times. The chain is built from TRBV28 and TRBJ2-3; the D is unclear. Trimming stripped 5 bases from V and 5 bases from J, with 8 bases between. The germline CDR1 and CDR2 sequences are MDHEN and SYDVKM. CDR3 size: 12 residues. The chain's CDR3 is CASSRLGDTQYF. The CDR3 DNA follows: TGTGCCAGCAGTCGACTCGGAGATACGCAGTATTTT.

There are many counts of this clonotype. The chain couples TRBV7-9 to TRBJ1-5, with 10 nucleotides matching TRBD1. V was clipped by 5 bases and J by 7 bases; unmatched bases: 8. This CDR3 contains 15 residues. Germline assignment: CDR1 SEHNR and CDR2 FQNEAQ (reference sequence). Here the CDR3 DNA reads TGTGCCAGCAGCCCTTCTGGGACAGGGGCCCAGCCCCAGCATTTT. As protein: CASSPSGTGAQPQHF.

The chain combines TRBV7-2 with TRBJ2-1; TRBD1 or TRBD2 may be the D gene (6 bases each). The CDR3 has 17 amino acids. The germline gives CDR1 SGHTA, CDR2 FQGNSA. Trimming pared 2 bases from V and 0 bases from J, leaving 14 bases between. The CDR3, as DNA: TGTGCCAGCAGCTTACGTACGGGGGCCCCCTCCTACAATGAGCAGTTCTTC. It encodes CASSLRTGAPSYNEQFF.

CDR3 DNA sequence: TGTGCCAGCAGTCCCTTTGCAGAGACCCAGTACTTC. It specifies CASSPFAETQYF. This sequence joins TRBV7-6 and TRBJ2-5; D is unresolved. The V gene's germline CDR1 is SGHVS and CDR2 FNYEAQ. V was shortened by 6 bases and J by 4 bases, with 9 bases between the two germline ends. The CDR3 extends over 12 amino acids.

This chain joins TRBV7-2 and TRBJ1-1; no clear D gene. Germline-derived CDR1 and CDR2 are SGHTA and FQGNSA. The V end lost 4 bases, the J end lost 4 bases, and 10 bases lay between the germline ends. CDR3 length equals 13 residues. The CDR3 nucleotides read TGTGCCAGCAGCTCCAGACGGCTCACTGAAGCTTTCTTT. Its protein is CASSSRRLTEAFF.

As to this clonotype: An end of the junction does not agree with germline; a read error may underlie this. The rearrangement uses TRBV3-1 and TRBJ1-4, with a weak D call TRBD1 (6 bases). CDR3 length equals 14 residues. Germline V lookup: CDR1 LGHDT, CDR2 YNNKEL (reference sequence). CDR3 sequence reads: CASSPTGANERLFF. The CDR3 coding sequence is TGTGCCAGCAGCCCGACAGGAGCTAATGAAAGACTGTTTTTT.

The table lists this clonotype with a few counts. CDR3 region: CAIRGGGRDTQYF. CDR3 nucleotide sequence: TGTGCCATAAGGGGCGGGGGGCGAGATACGCAGTATTTT. This chain connects TRBV6-1 to TRBJ2-3, with 8 bases identical to TRBD2. With 10 bases clipped from V and 5 bases from J, the junction kept 8 bases outside the gene matches. Germline lookup yields CDR1 MNHNS and CDR2 SASEGT. CDR3 size: 13 residues.